The present T cell receptor (beta chain) was sequenced within a study of cytomegalovirus exposure and HLA in healthy donors. Study-level information: Findings of an earlier analysis included more than 90 million unique TCR beta sequences from 190 million or so T cells.

As for this clone: Its antigen remains unknown.

The germline V gene encodes CDR1 KGHSH and CDR2 LQKENI. V dropped 4 bases and J dropped 5 bases, with 10 bases sitting between them. The CDR3 spans 13 residues. Researchers ran the PCR with 60 Vbeta and 13 Jbeta primers. Libraries were prepared by immunoSEQ multiplex PCR; TCRdb keeps only in-frame clonotypes and omits some of them. The data hold 95,000 or so clones, with around 81% observed a single time. Study observations and caveats: Available immune exposure information covered CMV serostatus only. Association of roughly 17,000 TCR beta sequences with HLA alleles was found at 0.05 false discovery rate in a later analysis.

Sequencing was done on a sample of PBMCs. The source is an older woman in good health and CMV-seropositive. The V gene is TRBV18, the J gene TRBJ2-3; D gene unclear. In DNA form, the CDR3 reads TGTGCCAGCTCACGTAGCTTGGGAGATACGCAGTATTTT. Protein sequence: CASSRSLGDTQYF. The whole variable domain, remainder taken from reference TRBV18 and TRBJ2-3, is NAGVMQNPRHLVRRRGQEARLRCSPMKGHSHVYWYRQLPEEGLKFMVYLQKENIIDESGMPKERFSAEFPKEGPSILRIQQVVRGDSAAYFCASSRSLGDTQYFGPGTRLTVL.